Listed here is a single TCR beta chain. Its antigen is currently unknown. Into CD45RA+ naive and CD45RA-negative memory subsets, the CD4+ cells were split. Germline assignment: CDR1 SGHVS and CDR2 FQNEAQ. The CDR3 covers 16 residues. Trimming left V 8 bases short and J 1 base short, with 19 bases between. Every subset's genomic DNA went evenly onto several immunoSEQ plates. TCRdb's copy holds only in-frame clones and misses some; the assay was immunoSEQ multiplex PCR. The sample records 1.5 million to 1.9 million clones, 95% to 99% being singletons. The entry originates in a study of shared clonotypes between healthy human individuals. About the research overall: For every donor, three CD4 naive, three CD4 memory, two CD8 naive and one CD8 memory plates were used. Study findings and constraints: Expectations were that clonotype sharing among donors would be affected by sequencing depth.

This chain links TRBV7-8 with TRBJ2-3, with D tentatively TRBD2 (6 bases). Sequenced material: naive CD4+ T cells sorted from blood. Subset denoted: CD45RA+ positively selected. This clonotype was obtained from a man aged 25 to 40 in good health. CDR3 in amino acids: CASGPLRGSRTDTQYF. Here the CDR3 DNA reads TGTGCCAGCGGTCCTTTGCGGGGAAGTCGCACAGATACGCAGTATTTT.